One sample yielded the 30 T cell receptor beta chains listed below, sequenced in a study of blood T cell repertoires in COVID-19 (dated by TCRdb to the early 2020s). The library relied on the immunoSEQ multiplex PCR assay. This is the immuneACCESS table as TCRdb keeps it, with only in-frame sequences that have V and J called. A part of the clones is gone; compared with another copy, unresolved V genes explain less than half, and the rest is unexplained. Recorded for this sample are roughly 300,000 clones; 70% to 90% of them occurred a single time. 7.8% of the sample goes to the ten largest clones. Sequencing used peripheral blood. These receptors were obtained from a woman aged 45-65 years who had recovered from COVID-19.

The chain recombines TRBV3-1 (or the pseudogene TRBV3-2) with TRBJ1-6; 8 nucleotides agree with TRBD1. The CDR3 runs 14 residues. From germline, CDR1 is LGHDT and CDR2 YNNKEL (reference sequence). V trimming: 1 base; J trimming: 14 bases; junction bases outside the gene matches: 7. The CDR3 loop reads CASSQGQGQATLHF. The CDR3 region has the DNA TGTGCCAGCAGCCAAGGACAGGGACAGGCGACCCTCCACTTT.

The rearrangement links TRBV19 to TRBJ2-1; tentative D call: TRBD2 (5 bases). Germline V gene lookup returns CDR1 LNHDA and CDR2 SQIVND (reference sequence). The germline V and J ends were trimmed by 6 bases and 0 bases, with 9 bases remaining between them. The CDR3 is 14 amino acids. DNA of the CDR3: TGTGCCAGTAGCGGAGGAAACTCCTACAATGAGCAGTTCTTC. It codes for CASSGGNSYNEQFF.

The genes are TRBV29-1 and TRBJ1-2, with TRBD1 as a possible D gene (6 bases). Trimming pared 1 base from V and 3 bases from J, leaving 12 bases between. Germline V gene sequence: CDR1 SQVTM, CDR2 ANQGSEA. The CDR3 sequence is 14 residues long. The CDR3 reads CSVEVRRGDYGYTF. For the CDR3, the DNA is TGCAGCGTTGAAGTACGCAGGGGCGACTATGGCTACACCTTC.

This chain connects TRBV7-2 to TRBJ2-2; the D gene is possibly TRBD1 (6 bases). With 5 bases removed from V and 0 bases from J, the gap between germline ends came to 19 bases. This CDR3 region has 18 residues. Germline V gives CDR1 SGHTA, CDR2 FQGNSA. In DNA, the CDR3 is TGTGCCAGCAGCCTTTTCCCTCAGGGGAACACGAACACCGGGGAGCTGTTTTTT. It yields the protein CASSLFPQGNTNTGELFF. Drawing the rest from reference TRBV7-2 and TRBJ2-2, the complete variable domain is GAGVSQSPSNKVTEKGKDVELRCDPISGHTALYWYRQSLGQGLEFLIYFQGNSAPDKSGLPSDRFSAERTGGSVSTLTIQRTQQEDSAVYLCASSLFPQGNTNTGELFFGEGSRLTVL.

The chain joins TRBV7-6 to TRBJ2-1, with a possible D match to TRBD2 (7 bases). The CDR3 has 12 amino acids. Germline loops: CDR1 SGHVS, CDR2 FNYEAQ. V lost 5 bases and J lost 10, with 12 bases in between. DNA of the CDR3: TGTGCCAGCAGCCCGGGGGGCCCCGAGCAGTTCTTC. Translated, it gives CASSPGGPEQFF.

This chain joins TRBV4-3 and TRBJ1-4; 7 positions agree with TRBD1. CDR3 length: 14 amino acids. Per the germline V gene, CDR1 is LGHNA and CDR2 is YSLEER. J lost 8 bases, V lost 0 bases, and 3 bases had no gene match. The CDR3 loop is CASSQDRGEEKLFF. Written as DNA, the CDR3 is TGCGCCAGCAGCCAAGACAGGGGGGAGGAAAAACTGTTTTTT.

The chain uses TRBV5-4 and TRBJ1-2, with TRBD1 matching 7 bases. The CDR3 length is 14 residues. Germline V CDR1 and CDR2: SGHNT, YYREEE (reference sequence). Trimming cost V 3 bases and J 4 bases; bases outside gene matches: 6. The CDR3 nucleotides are TGTGCCAGCAGCTCCGCCGGGACAGTCTATGGCTACACCTTC. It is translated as CASSSAGTVYGYTF.

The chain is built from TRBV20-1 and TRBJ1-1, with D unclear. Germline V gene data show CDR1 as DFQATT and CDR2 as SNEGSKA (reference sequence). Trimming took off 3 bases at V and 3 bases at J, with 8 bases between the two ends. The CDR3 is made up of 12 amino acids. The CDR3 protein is CSASAPDTEAFF. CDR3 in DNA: TGCAGTGCTAGTGCCCCGGACACTGAAGCTTTCTTT.

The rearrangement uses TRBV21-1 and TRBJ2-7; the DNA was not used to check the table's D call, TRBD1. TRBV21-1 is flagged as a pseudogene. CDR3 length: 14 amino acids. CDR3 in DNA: TGTGCCAGCAGCAAACCCCCGACAGGGGTCGAGCAGTACTTC. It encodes CASSKPPTGVEQYF.

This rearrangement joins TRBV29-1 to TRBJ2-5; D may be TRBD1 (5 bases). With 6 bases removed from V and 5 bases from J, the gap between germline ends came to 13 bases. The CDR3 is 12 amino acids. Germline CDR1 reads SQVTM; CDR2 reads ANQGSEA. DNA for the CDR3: TGCAGCGTGGCACAGGTTCGGGAGACCCAGTACTTC. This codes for CSVAQVRETQYF.

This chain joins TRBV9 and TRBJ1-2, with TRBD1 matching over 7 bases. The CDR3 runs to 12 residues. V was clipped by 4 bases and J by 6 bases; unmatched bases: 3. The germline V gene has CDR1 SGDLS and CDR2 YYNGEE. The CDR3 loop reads CASSPTGDGYTF. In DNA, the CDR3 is TGTGCCAGCAGCCCTACAGGGGATGGCTACACCTTC.

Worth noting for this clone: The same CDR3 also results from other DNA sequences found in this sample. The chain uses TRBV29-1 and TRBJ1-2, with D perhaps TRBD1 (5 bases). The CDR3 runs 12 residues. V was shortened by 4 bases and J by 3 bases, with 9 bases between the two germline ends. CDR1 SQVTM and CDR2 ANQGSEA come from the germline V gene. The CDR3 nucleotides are TGCAGCGTTGGAACGGGGGACTATGGCTACACCTTC. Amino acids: CSVGTGDYGYTF.

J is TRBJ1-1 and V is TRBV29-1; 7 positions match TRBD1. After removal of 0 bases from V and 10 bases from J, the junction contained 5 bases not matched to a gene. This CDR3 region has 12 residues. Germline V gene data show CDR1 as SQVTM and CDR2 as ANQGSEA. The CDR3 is CSVEEDRVGAFF. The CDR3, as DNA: TGCAGCGTTGAAGAAGACAGGGTGGGAGCTTTCTTT.

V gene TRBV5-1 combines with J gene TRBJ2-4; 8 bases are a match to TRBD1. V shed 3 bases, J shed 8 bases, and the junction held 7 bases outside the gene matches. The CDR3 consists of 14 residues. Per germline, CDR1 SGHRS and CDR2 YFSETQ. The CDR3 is CASSSARGRDIQYF. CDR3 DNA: TGCGCCAGCAGCTCTGCCAGGGGGCGGGACATTCAGTACTTC.

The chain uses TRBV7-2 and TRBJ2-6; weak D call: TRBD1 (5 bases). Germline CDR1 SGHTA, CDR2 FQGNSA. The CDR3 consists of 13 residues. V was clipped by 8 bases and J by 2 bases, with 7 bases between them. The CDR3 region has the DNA TGTGCCAGCCGCAGGGCTGGGGCCAACGTCCTGACTTTC. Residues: CASRRAGANVLTF. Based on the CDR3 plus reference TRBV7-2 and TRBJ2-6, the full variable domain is GAGVSQSPSNKVTEKGKDVELRCDPISGHTALYWYRQSLGQGLEFLIYFQGNSAPDKSGLPSDRFSAERTGGSVSTLTIQRTQQEDSAVYLCASRRAGANVLTFGAGSRLTVL.

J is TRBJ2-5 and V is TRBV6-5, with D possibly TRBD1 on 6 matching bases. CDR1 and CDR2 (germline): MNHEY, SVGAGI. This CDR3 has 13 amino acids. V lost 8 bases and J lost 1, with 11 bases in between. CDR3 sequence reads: CASCSTGQETQYF. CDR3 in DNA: TGTGCCAGCTGTTCGACAGGCCAAGAGACCCAGTACTTC.

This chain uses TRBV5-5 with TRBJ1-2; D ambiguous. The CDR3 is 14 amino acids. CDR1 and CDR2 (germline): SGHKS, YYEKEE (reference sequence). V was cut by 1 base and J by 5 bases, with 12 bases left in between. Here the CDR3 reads CASSLYETVYGYTF. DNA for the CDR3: TGTGCCAGCAGCTTGTATGAAACAGTGTATGGCTACACCTTC.

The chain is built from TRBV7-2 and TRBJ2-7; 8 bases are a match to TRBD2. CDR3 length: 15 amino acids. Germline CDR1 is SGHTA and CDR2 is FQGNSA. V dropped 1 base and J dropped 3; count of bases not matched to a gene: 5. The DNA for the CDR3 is TGTGCCAGCAGCTTAGGGACTAGCCGGTTCTACGAGCAGTACTTC. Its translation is CASSLGTSRFYEQYF.

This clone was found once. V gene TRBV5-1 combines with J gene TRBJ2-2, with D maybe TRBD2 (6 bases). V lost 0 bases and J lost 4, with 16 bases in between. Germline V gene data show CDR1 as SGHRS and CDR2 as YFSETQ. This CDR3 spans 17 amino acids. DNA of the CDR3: TGCGCCAGCAGCTTGGGATCCCGGGAGTTGGGCACCGGGGAGCTGTTTTTT. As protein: CASSLGSRELGTGELFF.

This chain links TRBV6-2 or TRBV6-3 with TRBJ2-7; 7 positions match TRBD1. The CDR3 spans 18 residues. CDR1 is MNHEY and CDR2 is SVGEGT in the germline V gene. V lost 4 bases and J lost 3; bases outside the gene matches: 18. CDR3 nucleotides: TGTGCCAGCAGTTCATCGACAGGGATCTCGAGAGGGTACTACGAGCAGTACTTC. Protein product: CASSSSTGISRGYYEQYF.

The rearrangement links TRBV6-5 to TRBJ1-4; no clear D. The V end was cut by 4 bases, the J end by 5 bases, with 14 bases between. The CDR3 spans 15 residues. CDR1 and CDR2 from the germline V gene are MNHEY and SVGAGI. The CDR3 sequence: CASSSLRPSNEKLFF. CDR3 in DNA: TGTGCCAGCAGTTCTCTGAGGCCGAGCAATGAAAAACTGTTTTTT.

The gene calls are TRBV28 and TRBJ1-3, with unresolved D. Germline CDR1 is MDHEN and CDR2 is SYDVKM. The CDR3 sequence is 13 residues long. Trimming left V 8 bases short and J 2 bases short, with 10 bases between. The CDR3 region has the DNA TGTGCCAGCGGCCGGGTGCCTGGAAACACCATATATTTT. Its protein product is CASGRVPGNTIYF.

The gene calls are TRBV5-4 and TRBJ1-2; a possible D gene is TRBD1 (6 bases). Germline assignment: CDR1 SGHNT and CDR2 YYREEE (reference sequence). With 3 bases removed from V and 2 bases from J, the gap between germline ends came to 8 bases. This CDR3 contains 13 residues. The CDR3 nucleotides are TGTGCCAGCAGCTCCGGACAGAACTATGGCTACACCTTC. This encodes CASSSGQNYGYTF.

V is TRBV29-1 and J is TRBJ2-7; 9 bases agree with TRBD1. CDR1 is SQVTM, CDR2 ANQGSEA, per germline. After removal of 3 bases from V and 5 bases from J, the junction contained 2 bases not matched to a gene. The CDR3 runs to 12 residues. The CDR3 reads CSVEGQGDEQYF. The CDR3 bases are TGCAGCGTTGAGGGACAGGGAGACGAGCAGTACTTC.

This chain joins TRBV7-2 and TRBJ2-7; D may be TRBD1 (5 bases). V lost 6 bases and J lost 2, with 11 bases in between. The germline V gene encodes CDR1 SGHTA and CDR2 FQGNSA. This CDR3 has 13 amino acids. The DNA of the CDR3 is TGTGCCAGCAGTAGCCGACAGACCTACGAGCAGTACTTC. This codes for CASSSRQTYEQYF.

The CDR3 is CASRSRERIEAFF. In nucleotides, the CDR3 is TGTGCCAGTAGAAGTCGGGAACGGATTGAAGCTTTCTTT. This chain connects TRBV19 to TRBJ1-1; D remains ambiguous. CDR1 is LNHDA, CDR2 SQIVND, per germline (reference sequence). Trimming pared 6 bases from V and 7 bases from J, leaving 15 bases between. This CDR3 contains 13 residues.

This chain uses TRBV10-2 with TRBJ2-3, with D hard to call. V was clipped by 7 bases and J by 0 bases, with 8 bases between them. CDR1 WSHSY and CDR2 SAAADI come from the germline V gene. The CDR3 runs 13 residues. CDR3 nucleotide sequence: TGCGCCAGCACCCCGGGTAGCACAGATACGCAGTATTTT. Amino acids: CASTPGSTDTQYF.

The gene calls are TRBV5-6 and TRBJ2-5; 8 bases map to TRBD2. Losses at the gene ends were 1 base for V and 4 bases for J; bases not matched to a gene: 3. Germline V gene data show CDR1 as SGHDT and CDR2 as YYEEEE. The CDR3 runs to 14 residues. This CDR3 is CASSLLAGGETQYF. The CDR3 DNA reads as TGTGCCAGCAGCTTGCTCGCGGGAGGAGAGACCCAGTACTTC.

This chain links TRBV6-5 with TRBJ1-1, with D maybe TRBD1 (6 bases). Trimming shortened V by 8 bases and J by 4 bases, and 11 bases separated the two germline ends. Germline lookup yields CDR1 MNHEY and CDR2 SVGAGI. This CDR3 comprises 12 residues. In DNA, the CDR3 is TGTGCCAGCGCCCCCAGGGGCACTGAAGCTTTCTTT. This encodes CASAPRGTEAFF.

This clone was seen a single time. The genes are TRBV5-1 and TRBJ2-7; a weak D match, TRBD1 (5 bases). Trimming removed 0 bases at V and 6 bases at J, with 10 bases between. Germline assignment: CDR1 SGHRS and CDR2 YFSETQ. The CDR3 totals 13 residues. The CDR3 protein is CASSLGQTSEQYF. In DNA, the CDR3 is TGCGCCAGCAGCTTGGGACAGACGAGCGAGCAGTACTTC.